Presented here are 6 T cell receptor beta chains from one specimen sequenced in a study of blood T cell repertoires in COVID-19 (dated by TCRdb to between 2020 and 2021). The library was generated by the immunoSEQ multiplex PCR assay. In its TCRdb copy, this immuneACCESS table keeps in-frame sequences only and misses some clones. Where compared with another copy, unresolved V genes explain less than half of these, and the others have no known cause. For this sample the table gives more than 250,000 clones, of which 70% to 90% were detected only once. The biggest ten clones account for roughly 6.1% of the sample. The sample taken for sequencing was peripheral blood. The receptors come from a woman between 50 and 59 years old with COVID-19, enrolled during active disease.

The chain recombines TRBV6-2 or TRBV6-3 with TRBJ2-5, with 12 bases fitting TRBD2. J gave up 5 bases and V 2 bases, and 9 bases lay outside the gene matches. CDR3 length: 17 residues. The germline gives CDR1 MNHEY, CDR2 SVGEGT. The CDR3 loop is CASSYGGLAGRGETQYF. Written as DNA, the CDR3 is TGTGCCAGCAGTTACGGGGGACTAGCGGGCCGGGGGGAGACCCAGTACTTC.

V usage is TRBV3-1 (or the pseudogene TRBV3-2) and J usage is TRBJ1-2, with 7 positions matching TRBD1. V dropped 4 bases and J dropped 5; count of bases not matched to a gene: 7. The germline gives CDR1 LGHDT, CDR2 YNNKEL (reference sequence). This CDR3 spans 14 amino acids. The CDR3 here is CASSLTGQTYGYTF. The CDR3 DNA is TGTGCCAGCAGCCTTACGGGACAGACTTATGGCTACACCTTC.

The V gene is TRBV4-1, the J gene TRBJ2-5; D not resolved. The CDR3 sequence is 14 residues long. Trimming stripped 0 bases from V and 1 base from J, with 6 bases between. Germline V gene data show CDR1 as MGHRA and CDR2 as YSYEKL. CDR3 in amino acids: CASSQDGSQETQYF. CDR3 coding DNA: TGCGCCAGCAGCCAAGATGGCAGCCAAGAGACCCAGTACTTC.

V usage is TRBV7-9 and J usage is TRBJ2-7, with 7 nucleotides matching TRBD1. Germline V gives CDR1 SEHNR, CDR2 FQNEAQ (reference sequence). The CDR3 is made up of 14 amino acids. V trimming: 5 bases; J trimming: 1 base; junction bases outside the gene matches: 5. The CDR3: CASSPRGSSYEQYF. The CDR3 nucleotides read TGTGCCAGCAGCCCCAGGGGGAGTTCCTACGAGCAGTACTTC.

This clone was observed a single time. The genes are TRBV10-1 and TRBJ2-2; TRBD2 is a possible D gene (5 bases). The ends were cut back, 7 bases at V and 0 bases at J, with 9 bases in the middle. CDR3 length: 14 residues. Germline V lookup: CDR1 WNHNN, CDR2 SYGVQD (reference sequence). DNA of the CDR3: TGCGCCAGCACCCCGCGGGCGAACACCGGGGAGCTGTTTTTT. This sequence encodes CASTPRANTGELFF.

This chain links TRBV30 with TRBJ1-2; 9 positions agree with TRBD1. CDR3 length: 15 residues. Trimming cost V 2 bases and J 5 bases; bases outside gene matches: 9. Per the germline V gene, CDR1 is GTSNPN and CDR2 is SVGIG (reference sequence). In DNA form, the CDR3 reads TGTGCCTGGAGTACCGGGACAGGGAAGTCATATGGCTACACCTTC. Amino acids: CAWSTGTGKSYGYTF.